What follows are 29 T cell receptor beta chains derived from one specimen sequenced in a study of shared clonotypes between healthy human individuals. The repertoire was sequenced with immunoSEQ multiplex PCR; TCRdb's copy has only in-frame clones and lacks some. The sample includes over a million clones, about 98% seen only once; the top ten take roughly 0.45%. The sequenced sample consisted of naive CD4+ T cells sorted from blood. Subset indicated: CD45RA+ positively selected. These receptors were collected from a young man in good health.

The J gene is TRBJ2-7, the V gene TRBV6-5, with D perhaps matching TRBD1 (5 bases). Germline V lookup: CDR1 MNHEY, CDR2 SVGAGI. CDR3 length: 13 amino acids. Trimming stripped 1 base from V and 4 bases from J, with 8 bases between. The CDR3 sequence is CASSYFRGYEQYF. The CDR3, as DNA: TGTGCCAGCAGTTACTTTAGGGGTTACGAGCAGTACTTC.

To note about this clone: Other DNA sequences in this specimen translate into the identical CDR3. The V call is TRBV18, the J call TRBJ2-1; D remains unclear. Germline-derived CDR1 and CDR2 are KGHSH and LQKENI. V was cut by 3 bases and J by 5 bases, with 8 bases left in between. The length of the CDR3 is 13 residues. The CDR3 region is CASSPPGDNEQFF. The CDR3 DNA is TGTGCCAGCTCACCTCCTGGAGACAATGAGCAGTTCTTC.

In this sample, this clone turned up once. The chain has TRBV7-3 and TRBJ2-7; D possibly matches TRBD1 or TRBD2 (6 bases each). Germline CDR1 is SGHTA and CDR2 is FQGTGA. V was pared by 5 bases and J by 2 bases, with 16 bases between. The length of the CDR3 is 15 residues. The CDR3 bases are TGTGCCAGCAGCCCGGGGGCTAGTGGACCCTACGAGCAGTACTTC. This encodes CASSPGASGPYEQYF.

The chain is built from TRBV7-6 and TRBJ2-5, with D possibly being TRBD1 (5 bases). The V end lost 1 base, the J end lost 4 bases, and 10 bases lay between the germline ends. The CDR3 is 14 amino acids. CDR1 SGHVS and CDR2 FNYEAQ come from the germline V gene. CDR3 protein: CASSLDRGRETQYF. DNA of the CDR3: TGTGCCAGCAGCTTAGATAGGGGTCGAGAGACCCAGTACTTC.

The chain employs TRBV6-1 and TRBJ2-7, with 8 bases identical to TRBD1. The CDR3 covers 14 residues. Germline V gene sequence: CDR1 MNHNS, CDR2 SASEGT. Trimming took 4 bases from V and 3 from J; bases not matched to a gene: 5. CDR3 in amino acids: CASSVDRVSYEQYF. CDR3 coding DNA: TGTGCCAGCAGTGTGGACAGGGTTAGCTACGAGCAGTACTTC.

The chain uses TRBV7-2 and TRBJ2-5; D is perhaps TRBD2 (6 bases). The germline CDR1 and CDR2 sequences are SGHTA and FQGNSA. This CDR3 region has 14 residues. Trimming took off 1 base at V and 0 bases at J, with 6 bases between the two ends. The CDR3 DNA follows: TGTGCCAGCAGCTTAGGCGGGAACCAAGAGACCCAGTACTTC. Translated, it gives CASSLGGNQETQYF.

The chain uses TRBV28 and TRBJ2-2; weak D call: TRBD2 (6 bases). Per germline, CDR1 MDHEN and CDR2 SYDVKM. This CDR3 comprises 17 residues. The V and J ends lost 3 bases and 1 base respectively, with 15 bases between them. The CDR3: CASSFVGLAENTGELFF. The DNA of the CDR3 is TGTGCCAGCAGTTTTGTAGGATTAGCGGAGAACACCGGGGAGCTGTTTTTT. Complete variable domain (other parts from reference TRBV28 and TRBJ2-2): DVKVTQSSRYLVKRTGEKVFLECVQDMDHENMFWYRQDPGLGLRLIYFSYDVKMKEKGDIPEGYSVSREKKERFSLILESASTNQTSMYLCASSFVGLAENTGELFFGEGSRLTVL.

This chain links TRBV15 with TRBJ2-7, with 10 bases matching TRBD2. Germline V lookup: CDR1 LNHNV, CDR2 YYDKDF (reference sequence). This CDR3 has 16 residues. Unmatched junction bases numbered 12, after V lost 3 bases and J lost 7 bases. CDR3 protein: CATSRPGAGGPGEQYF. The CDR3 DNA sequence: TGTGCCACCAGCAGGCCTGGAGCGGGAGGGCCGGGAGAGCAGTACTTC.

CDR3 DNA: TGTGCCAGCAGCGCCGCGGGATTCTCCTACGAGCAGTACTTC. It yields the protein CASSAAGFSYEQYF. The chain uses TRBV9 and TRBJ2-7, with D possibly matching TRBD2 (6 bases). The CDR3 spans 14 residues. Germline V gene data show CDR1 as SGDLS and CDR2 as YYNGEE. Trimming cost V 3 bases and J 0 bases, with 10 bases left between them.

This sequence joins TRBV27 and TRBJ2-7, with D perhaps matching TRBD1 (5 bases). The CDR3 spans 14 residues. CDR1 is MNHEY and CDR2 is SMNVEV in the germline V gene (reference sequence). The ends were cut back, 3 bases at V and 0 bases at J, with 9 bases in the middle. Here the CDR3 DNA reads TGTGCCAGCAGTTTTACAGGTCCCTCCTACGAGCAGTACTTC. Translated, it gives CASSFTGPSYEQYF.

The chain's CDR3 is CAWRDYRDTLSGANVLTF. The CDR3 DNA follows: TGTGCCTGGAGGGACTACCGGGACACCCTCTCTGGGGCCAACGTCCTGACTTTC. The V call is TRBV30, the J call TRBJ2-6; D is possibly TRBD1 or TRBD2 (6 bases each). This CDR3 has 18 residues. The ends were cut back, 3 bases at V and 0 bases at J, with 18 bases in the middle. CDR1 and CDR2 from the germline V gene are GTSNPN and SVGIG (reference sequence).

The chain joins TRBV4-3 to TRBJ2-7; D possibly corresponds to TRBD1 (6 bases). Germline CDR1 reads LGHNA; CDR2 reads YSLEER. Trimming left V 0 bases short and J 4 bases short, with 22 bases between. This CDR3 comprises 18 residues. CDR3 DNA: TGCGCCAGCAGCCAAGAGGATAGACCAGGACAGACAAAGTACGAGCAGTACTTC. Protein sequence: CASSQEDRPGQTKYEQYF.

The V and J genes are TRBV5-1 and TRBJ2-5; D remains ambiguous. Trimming took 3 bases from V and 0 from J, leaving 18 bases between them. Germline V lookup: CDR1 SGHRS, CDR2 YFSETQ. The CDR3 length is 17 residues. CDR3 DNA: TGCGCCAGCAGCTCGACCGCCCATGGGTACTACCAAGAGACCCAGTACTTC. Translated, it gives CASSSTAHGYYQETQYF.

The genes are TRBV6-5 and TRBJ2-7, with TRBD1 identical over 8 bases. Germline CDR1 reads MNHEY; CDR2 reads SVGAGI. The CDR3 has 15 residues. Trimming took 5 bases from V and 1 from J; bases not matched to a gene: 7. CDR3 in amino acids: CASSLTGGFSYEQYF. DNA of the CDR3: TGTGCCAGCAGTCTTACAGGGGGGTTTTCCTACGAGCAGTACTTC.

The chain combines TRBV5-4 with TRBJ2-7; unclear D gene. V lost 4 bases and J 7 bases, leaving 12 bases between the germline ends. Germline values: CDR1 SGHNT, CDR2 YYREEE (reference sequence). There are 12 residues in the CDR3. Here the CDR3 DNA reads TGTGCCAGCAGCCATGTTGTTCGGGAGCAGTACTTC. This sequence encodes CASSHVVREQYF.

The chain uses TRBV28 and TRBJ1-2; D unclear. Trimming took 7 bases from V and 4 from J, leaving 10 bases between them. Germline V gene data show CDR1 as MDHEN and CDR2 as SYDVKM. This CDR3 contains 12 residues. The CDR3 region has the DNA TGTGCCAGCACCGCTTATGGCTATGGCTACACCTTC. Protein product: CASTAYGYGYTF.

This clone was counted a single time. V gene TRBV10-3 combines with J gene TRBJ2-7; D perhaps matches TRBD2 (5 bases). CDR1 is ENHRY and CDR2 is SYGVKD in the germline V gene. The V end was cut by 2 bases, the J end by 4 bases, with 15 bases between. This CDR3 is built from 15 residues. The CDR3 nucleotides are TGTGCCATCAGTGAGGAGGCGGGTTTCTCTTACGAGCAGTACTTC. It yields the protein CAISEEAGFSYEQYF.

The chain employs TRBV28 and TRBJ1-1, with D tentatively TRBD1 (6 bases). This CDR3 is 16 amino acids long. Deletions cut 2 bases from V and 2 bases from J, with 15 bases between. The V gene's germline CDR1 is MDHEN and CDR2 SYDVKM. The CDR3 here is CASSLGRGGGNTEAFF. DNA for the CDR3: TGTGCCAGCAGTTTAGGCAGAGGGGGGGGAAACACTGAAGCTTTCTTT.

This chain joins TRBV7-9 and TRBJ2-7, with D possibly TRBD2 on 6 matching bases. The length of the CDR3 is 14 residues. V was shortened by 2 bases and J by 1 base, with 9 bases between the two germline ends. Germline V gives CDR1 SEHNR, CDR2 FQNEAQ (reference sequence). Here the CDR3 DNA reads TGTGCCAGCAGCTTAACGGGAGTGTCCTACGAGCAGTACTTC. This gives the protein CASSLTGVSYEQYF. Combining the CDR3 with reference TRBV7-9 and TRBJ2-7 gives the whole variable domain DTGVSQNPRHKITKRGQNVTFRCDPISEHNRLYWYRQTLGQGPEFLTYFQNEAQLEKSRLLSDRFSAERPKGSFSTLEIQRTEQGDSAMYLCASSLTGVSYEQYFGPGTRLTVT.

The chain carries TRBV28 and TRBJ2-4; the D is unclear. Germline V gene data show CDR1 as MDHEN and CDR2 as SYDVKM. This CDR3 comprises 14 residues. Trimming left V 3 bases short and J 6 bases short, with 12 bases between. DNA of the CDR3: TGTGCCAGCAGTTTCGGAAGAGGCGGAAACATTCAGTACTTC. It yields the protein CASSFGRGGNIQYF.

This rearrangement joins TRBV10-1 to TRBJ2-7, with a possible D match to TRBD1 (6 bases). Trimming left V 4 bases short and J 10 bases short, with 17 bases between. The V gene's germline CDR1 is WNHNN and CDR2 SYGVQD (reference sequence). The CDR3 runs 13 residues. CDR3 nucleotide sequence: TGCGCCAGCAGTGTCACAGACCGGGACATCCAGTACTTC. This gives the protein CASSVTDRDIQYF.

The CDR3 loop is CASSLAGQGAGTQETQYF. The CDR3 DNA follows: TGCGCCAGCAGCTTGGCGGGACAGGGGGCAGGGACTCAAGAGACCCAGTACTTC. This chain connects TRBV5-1 to TRBJ2-5; 12 nucleotides agree with TRBD1. The CDR3 runs 18 residues. V lost 0 bases to trimming and J lost 2 bases; unmatched junction nucleotides: 8. Germline-derived CDR1 and CDR2 are SGHRS and YFSETQ.

The V and J genes are TRBV18 and TRBJ2-1; TRBD1 matches 10 bases. Germline CDR1 KGHSH, CDR2 LQKENI. The junction had 10 bases not matched to a gene; V was cut back by 5 bases and J by 9 bases. The CDR3 consists of 15 residues. In DNA, the CDR3 is TGTGCCAGCTCAACCAGACAGGGGGCAACGGTTGAGCAGTTCTTC. Residues: CASSTRQGATVEQFF.

Points on this clone: This same CDR3 is encoded by further DNA sequences in the sample. The chain joins TRBV18 to TRBJ2-1; tentatively, D is TRBD2 (6 bases). The CDR3 has 12 residues. V was trimmed by 3 bases and J by 6 bases, leaving 6 bases between them. CDR1 and CDR2 from the germline V gene are KGHSH and LQKENI. Here the CDR3 reads CASSPSGNEQFF. Here the CDR3 DNA reads TGTGCCAGCTCACCTAGCGGCAATGAGCAGTTCTTC.

This clone was observed a single time. The CDR3 DNA reads as TGTGCCAGCAGCCGAAGGGACAGCCCGAACACTGAAGCTTTCTTT. This gives the protein CASSRRDSPNTEAFF. The V and J genes are TRBV6-5 and TRBJ1-1, with TRBD1 matching 7 bases. Germline CDR1 is MNHEY and CDR2 is SVGAGI. The CDR3 covers 15 residues. With 6 bases clipped from V and 1 base from J, the junction kept 8 bases outside the gene matches.

This chain links TRBV19 with TRBJ2-7; D gene ambiguous. Trimming pared 4 bases from V and 5 bases from J, leaving 21 bases between. CDR1 and CDR2 (germline): LNHDA, SQIVND (reference sequence). The CDR3 is 16 amino acids. CDR3 in amino acids: CASSNRGLGTLNEQYF. DNA of the CDR3: TGTGCCAGTAGTAATAGAGGTCTTGGCACTCTGAACGAGCAGTACTTC. Full variable domain (remainder filled in from reference TRBV19 and TRBJ2-7): DGGITQSPKYLFRKEGQNVTLSCEQNLNHDAMYWYRQDPGQGLRLIYYSQIVNDFQKGDIAEGYSVSREKKESFPLTVTSAQKNPTAFYLCASSNRGLGTLNEQYFGPGTRLTVT.

The chain carries TRBV9 and TRBJ2-5; D unclear. The V end lost 0 bases, the J end lost 2 bases, and 11 bases lay between the germline ends. CDR3 size: 15 residues. Per the germline V gene, CDR1 is SGDLS and CDR2 is YYNGEE. In nucleotides, the CDR3 is TGTGCCAGCAGCGTAGATTACGTGGTTCAAGAGACCCAGTACTTC. Translating gives CASSVDYVVQETQYF.

J is TRBJ2-1 and V is TRBV19, with unresolved D. CDR3 length: 17 amino acids. CDR1 is LNHDA, CDR2 SQIVND, per germline (reference sequence). V dropped 3 bases and J dropped 0 bases, with 15 bases sitting between them. For the CDR3, the DNA is TGTGCCAGTAGTATGGCTGGGGTCGCGAGCTCCTACAATGAGCAGTTCTTC. Protein: CASSMAGVASSYNEQFF.

J is TRBJ2-2 and V is TRBV7-6, with a weak D call TRBD2 (6 bases). This CDR3 has 15 amino acids. Per germline, CDR1 SGHVS and CDR2 FNYEAQ. V lost 1 base, J lost 8 bases, and 14 bases lay in between. The chain's CDR3 is CASSLGARLVGELFF. As DNA, the CDR3 is TGTGCCAGCAGCTTAGGCGCCAGACTAGTGGGGGAGCTGTTTTTT. The full variable domain, completed using reference TRBV7-6 and TRBJ2-2, is GAGVSQSPRYKVTKRGQDVALRCDPISGHVSLYWYRQALGQGPEFLTYFNYEAQQDKSGLPNDRFSAERPEGSISTLTIQRTEQRDSAMYRCASSLGARLVGELFFGEGSRLTVL.